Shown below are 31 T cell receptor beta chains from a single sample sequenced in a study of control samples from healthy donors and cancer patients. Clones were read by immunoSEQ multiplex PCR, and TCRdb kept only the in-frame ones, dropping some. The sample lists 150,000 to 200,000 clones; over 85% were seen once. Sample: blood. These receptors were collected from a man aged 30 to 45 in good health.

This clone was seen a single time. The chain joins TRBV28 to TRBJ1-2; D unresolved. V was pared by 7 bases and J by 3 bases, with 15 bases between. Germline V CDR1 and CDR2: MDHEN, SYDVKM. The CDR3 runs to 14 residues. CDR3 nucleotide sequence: TGTGCCAGCACCCCGGACGGGAACTACTATGGCTACACCTTC. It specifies CASTPDGNYYGYTF.

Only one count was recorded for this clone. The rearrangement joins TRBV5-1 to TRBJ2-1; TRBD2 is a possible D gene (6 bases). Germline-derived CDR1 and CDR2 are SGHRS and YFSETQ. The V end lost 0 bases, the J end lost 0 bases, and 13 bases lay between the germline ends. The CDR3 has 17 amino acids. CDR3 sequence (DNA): TGCGCCAGCAGCTTGGGCCGGACTATAAGCTCCTACAATGAGCAGTTCTTC. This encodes CASSLGRTISSYNEQFF.

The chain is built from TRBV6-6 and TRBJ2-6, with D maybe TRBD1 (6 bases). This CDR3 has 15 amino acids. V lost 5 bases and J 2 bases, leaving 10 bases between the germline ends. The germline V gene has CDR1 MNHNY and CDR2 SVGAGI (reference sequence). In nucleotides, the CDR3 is TGTGCCAGCAGTAACCCAGGGGCTGGGGCCAACGTCCTGACTTTC. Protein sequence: CASSNPGAGANVLTF.

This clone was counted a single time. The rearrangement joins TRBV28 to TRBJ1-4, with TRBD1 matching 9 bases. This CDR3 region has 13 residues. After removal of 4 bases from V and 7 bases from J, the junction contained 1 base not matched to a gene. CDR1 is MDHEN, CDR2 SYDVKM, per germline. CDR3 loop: CASSSGQGEKLFF. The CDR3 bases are TGTGCCAGCAGTTCGGGACAGGGTGAAAAACTGTTTTTT.

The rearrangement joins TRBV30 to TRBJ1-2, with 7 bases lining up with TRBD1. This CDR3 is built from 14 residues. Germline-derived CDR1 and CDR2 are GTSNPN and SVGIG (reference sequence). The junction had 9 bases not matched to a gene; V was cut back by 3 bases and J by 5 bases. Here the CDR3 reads CAWRLQGFTYGYTF. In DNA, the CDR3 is TGTGCCTGGAGGTTACAGGGGTTTACTTATGGCTACACCTTC.

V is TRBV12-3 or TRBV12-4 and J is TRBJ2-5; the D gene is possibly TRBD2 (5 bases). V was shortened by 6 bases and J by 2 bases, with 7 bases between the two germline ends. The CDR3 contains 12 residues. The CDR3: CASRRVQETQYF. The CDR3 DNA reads TGTGCCAGCAGGAGGGTTCAAGAGACCCAGTACTTC.

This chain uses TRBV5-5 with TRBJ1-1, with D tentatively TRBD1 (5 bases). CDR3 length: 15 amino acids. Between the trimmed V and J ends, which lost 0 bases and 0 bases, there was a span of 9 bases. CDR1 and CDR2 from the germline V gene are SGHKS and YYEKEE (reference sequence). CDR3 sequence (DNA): TGTGCCAGCAGCTTGGTTTCAGGGATGAACACTGAAGCTTTCTTT. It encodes CASSLVSGMNTEAFF.

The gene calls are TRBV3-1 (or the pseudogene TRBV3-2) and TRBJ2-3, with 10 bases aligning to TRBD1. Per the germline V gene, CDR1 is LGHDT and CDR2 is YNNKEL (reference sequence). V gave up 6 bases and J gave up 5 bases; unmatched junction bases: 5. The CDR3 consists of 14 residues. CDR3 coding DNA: TGTGCCAGCAGACGGACAGGGGGGAGAGATACGCAGTATTTT. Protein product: CASRRTGGRDTQYF.

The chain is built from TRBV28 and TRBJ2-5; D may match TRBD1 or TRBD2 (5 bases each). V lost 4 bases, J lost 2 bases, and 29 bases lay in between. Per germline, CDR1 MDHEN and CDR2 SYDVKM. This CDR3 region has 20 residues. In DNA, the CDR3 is TGTGCCAGCAGTTCGATGGGACGAAGCTCTATTACGCGTGGGCAAGAGACCCAGTACTTC. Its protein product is CASSSMGRSSITRGQETQYF.

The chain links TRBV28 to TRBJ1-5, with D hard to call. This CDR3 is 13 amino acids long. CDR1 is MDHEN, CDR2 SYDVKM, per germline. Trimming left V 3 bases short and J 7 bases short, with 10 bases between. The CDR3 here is CASSFGIQQPQHF. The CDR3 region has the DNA TGTGCCAGCAGTTTCGGGATACAACAGCCCCAGCATTTT.

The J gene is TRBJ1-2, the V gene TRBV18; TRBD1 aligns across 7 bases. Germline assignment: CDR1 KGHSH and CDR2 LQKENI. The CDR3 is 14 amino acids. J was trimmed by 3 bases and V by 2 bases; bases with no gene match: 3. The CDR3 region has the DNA TGTGCCAGCTCACCAACGGGACAGCACTATGGCTACACCTTC. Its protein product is CASSPTGQHYGYTF.

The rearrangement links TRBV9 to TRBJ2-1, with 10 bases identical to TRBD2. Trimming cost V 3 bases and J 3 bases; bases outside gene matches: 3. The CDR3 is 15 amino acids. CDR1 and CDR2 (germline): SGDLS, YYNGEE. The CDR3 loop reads CASSGVAGGYNEQFF. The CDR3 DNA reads TGTGCCAGCAGCGGGGTAGCGGGGGGCTACAATGAGCAGTTCTTC.

The CDR3 DNA follows: TGCGCCAGCAGCTCCGGGACAGGGATAGTCGAGACCCAGTACTTC. Translating gives CASSSGTGIVETQYF. V gene TRBV5-1 combines with J gene TRBJ2-5; 9 positions agree with TRBD1. J lost 5 bases, V lost 3 bases, and 8 bases had no gene match. The CDR3 has 15 amino acids. Germline V CDR1 and CDR2: SGHRS, YFSETQ. The whole variable domain, remainder taken from reference TRBV5-1 and TRBJ2-5, is KAGVTQTPRYLIKTRGQQVTLSCSPISGHRSVSWYQQTPGQGLQFLFEYFSETQRNKGNFPGRFSGRQFSNSRSEMNVSTLELGDSALYLCASSSGTGIVETQYFGPGTRLLVL.

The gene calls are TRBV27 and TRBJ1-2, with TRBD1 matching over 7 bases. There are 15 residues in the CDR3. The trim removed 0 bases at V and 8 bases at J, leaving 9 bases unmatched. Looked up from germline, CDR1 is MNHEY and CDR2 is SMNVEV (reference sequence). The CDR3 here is CASSLSRTGARGYTF. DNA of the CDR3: TGTGCCAGCAGTTTATCGAGGACAGGCGCACGCGGCTACACCTTC.

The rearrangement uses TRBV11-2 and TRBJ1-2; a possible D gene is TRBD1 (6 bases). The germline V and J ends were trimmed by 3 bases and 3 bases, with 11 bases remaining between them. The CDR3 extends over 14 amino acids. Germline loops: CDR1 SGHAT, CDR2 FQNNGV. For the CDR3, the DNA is TGTGCCAGCAGCTTGGCAGGGGCCGACTATGGCTACACCTTC. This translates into CASSLAGADYGYTF.

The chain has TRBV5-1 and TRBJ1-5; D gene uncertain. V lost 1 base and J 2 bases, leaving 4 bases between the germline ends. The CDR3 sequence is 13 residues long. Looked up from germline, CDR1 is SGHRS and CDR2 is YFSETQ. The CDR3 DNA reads TGCGCCAGCAGCTTGTCCCGCAATCAGCCCCAGCATTTT. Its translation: CASSLSRNQPQHF.

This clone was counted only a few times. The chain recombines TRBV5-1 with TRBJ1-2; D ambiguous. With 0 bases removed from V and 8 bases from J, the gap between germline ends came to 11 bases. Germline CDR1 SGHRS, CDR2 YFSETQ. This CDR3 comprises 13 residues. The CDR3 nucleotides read TGCGCCAGCAGCTTGGTATCTACAGAGGGCTACACCTTC. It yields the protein CASSLVSTEGYTF.

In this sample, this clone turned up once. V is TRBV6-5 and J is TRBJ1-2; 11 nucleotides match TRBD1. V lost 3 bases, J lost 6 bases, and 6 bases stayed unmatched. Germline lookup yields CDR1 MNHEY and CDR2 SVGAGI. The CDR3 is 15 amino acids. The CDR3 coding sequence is TGTGCCAGCAGTTATACCGGGACAGGGGGTAATGGCTACACCTTC. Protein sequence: CASSYTGTGGNGYTF.

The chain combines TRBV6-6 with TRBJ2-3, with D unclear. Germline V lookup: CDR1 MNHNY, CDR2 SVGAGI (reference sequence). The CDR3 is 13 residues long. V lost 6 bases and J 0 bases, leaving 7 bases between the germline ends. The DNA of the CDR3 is TGTGCCAGCAGCCTAACGAGCACAGATACGCAGTATTTT. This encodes CASSLTSTDTQYF.

This CDR3 is CATSRGDRRGNTEAFF. The DNA of the CDR3 is TGTGCCACCAGCAGAGGGGACCGGAGGGGCAACACTGAAGCTTTCTTT. The chain couples TRBV15 to TRBJ1-1; the D gene is possibly TRBD1 (5 bases). Trimming removed 1 base at V and 2 bases at J, with 14 bases between. Germline loops: CDR1 LNHNV, CDR2 YYDKDF (reference sequence). CDR3 length: 16 amino acids. Looking up the rest from reference TRBV15 and TRBJ1-1 gives the full variable domain: DAMVIQNPRYQVTQFGKPVTLSCSQTLNHNVMYWYQQKSSQAPKLLFHYYDKDFNNEADTPDNFQSRRPNTSFCFLDIRSPGLGDTAMYLCATSRGDRRGNTEAFFGQGTRLTVV.

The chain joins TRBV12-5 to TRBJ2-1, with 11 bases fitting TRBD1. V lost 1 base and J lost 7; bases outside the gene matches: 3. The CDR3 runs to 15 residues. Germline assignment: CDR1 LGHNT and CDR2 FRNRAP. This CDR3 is CASGLGDRGRNEQFF. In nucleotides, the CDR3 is TGTGCTAGTGGTTTGGGGGACAGGGGGAGGAATGAGCAGTTCTTC.

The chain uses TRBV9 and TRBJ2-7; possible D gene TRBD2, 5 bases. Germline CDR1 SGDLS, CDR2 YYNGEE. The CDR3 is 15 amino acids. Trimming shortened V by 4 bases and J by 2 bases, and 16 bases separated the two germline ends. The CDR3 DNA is TGTGCCAGCAGCCCCCGCGTCGAGGGCCCCTACGAGCAGTACTTC. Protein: CASSPRVEGPYEQYF.

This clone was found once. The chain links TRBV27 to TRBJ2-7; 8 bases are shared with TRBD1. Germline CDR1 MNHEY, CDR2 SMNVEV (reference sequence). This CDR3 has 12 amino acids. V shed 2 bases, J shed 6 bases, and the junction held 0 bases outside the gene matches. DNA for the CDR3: TGTGCCAGCAGTTTAACAGGGGGCGAGCAGTACTTC. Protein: CASSLTGGEQYF.

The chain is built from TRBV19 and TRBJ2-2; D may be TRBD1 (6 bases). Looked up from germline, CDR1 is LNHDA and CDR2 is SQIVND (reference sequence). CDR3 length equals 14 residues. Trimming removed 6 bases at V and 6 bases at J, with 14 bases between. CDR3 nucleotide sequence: TGTGCCAGTAGATTACAGGGTTGGTCCGGGGAGCTGTTTTTT. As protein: CASRLQGWSGELFF.

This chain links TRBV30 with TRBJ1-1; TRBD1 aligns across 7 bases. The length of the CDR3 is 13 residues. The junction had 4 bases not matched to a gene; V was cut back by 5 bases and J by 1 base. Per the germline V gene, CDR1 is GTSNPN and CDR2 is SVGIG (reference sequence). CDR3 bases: TGTGCCTGGTACAGACAGGGGAACACTGAAGCTTTCTTT. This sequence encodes CAWYRQGNTEAFF.

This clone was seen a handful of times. Here the CDR3 reads CATSRSAGVRNSYEQYF. The CDR3 DNA reads as TGTGCCACCAGCAGATCAGCGGGAGTCCGAAACTCCTACGAGCAGTACTTC. V gene TRBV15 combines with J gene TRBJ2-7; TRBD2 aligns across 8 bases. Germline V CDR1 and CDR2: LNHNV, YYDKDF (reference sequence). The CDR3 totals 17 residues. The V gene end was trimmed by 2 bases and the J gene end by 0 bases; junction bases not matched to a gene: 9.

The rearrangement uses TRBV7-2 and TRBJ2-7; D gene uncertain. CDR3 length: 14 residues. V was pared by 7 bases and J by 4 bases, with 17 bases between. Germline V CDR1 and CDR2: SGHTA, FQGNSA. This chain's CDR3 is CASKLGQPGYEQYF. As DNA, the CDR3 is TGTGCCAGCAAGCTTGGTCAGCCCGGATACGAGCAGTACTTC. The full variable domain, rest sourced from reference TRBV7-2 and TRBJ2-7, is GAGVSQSPSNKVTEKGKDVELRCDPISGHTALYWYRQSLGQGLEFLIYFQGNSAPDKSGLPSDRFSAERTGGSVSTLTIQRTQQEDSAVYLCASKLGQPGYEQYFGPGTRLTVT.

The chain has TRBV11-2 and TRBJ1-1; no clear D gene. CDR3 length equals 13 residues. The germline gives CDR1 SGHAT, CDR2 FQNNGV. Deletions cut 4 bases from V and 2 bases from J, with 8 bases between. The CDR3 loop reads CASSSGPNTEAFF. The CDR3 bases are TGTGCCAGCAGCTCTGGACCAAACACTGAAGCTTTCTTT.

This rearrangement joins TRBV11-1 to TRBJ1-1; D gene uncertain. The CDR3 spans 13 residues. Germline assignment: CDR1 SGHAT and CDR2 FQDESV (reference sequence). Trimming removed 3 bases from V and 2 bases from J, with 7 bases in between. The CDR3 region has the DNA TGTGCCAGCAGCTTTAAAGGTAACACTGAAGCTTTCTTT. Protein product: CASSFKGNTEAFF.

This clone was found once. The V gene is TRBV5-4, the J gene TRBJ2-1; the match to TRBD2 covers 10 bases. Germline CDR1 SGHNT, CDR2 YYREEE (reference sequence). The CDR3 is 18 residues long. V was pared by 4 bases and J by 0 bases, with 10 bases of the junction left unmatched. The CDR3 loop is CASSDRTSGPGSYNEQFF. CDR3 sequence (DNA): TGTGCCAGCAGCGACAGGACTAGCGGCCCCGGCTCCTACAATGAGCAGTTCTTC.

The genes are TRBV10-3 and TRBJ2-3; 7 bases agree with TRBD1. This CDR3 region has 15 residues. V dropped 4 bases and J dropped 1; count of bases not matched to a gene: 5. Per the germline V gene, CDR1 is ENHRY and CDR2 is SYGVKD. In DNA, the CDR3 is TGTGCCATCAGTGGCCGGACAGGAGGCACAGATACGCAGTATTTT. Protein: CAISGRTGGTDTQYF.